The next 28 T cell receptor beta chains were all read from a single sample in a study of blood T cell repertoires in COVID-19. The protocol was immunoSEQ multiplex PCR, while the TCRdb copy is restricted to in-frame clones and leaves out a portion. Here the sample spans about 120,000 clones, approximately 85% being singletons. The sample comprised peripheral blood. These receptors were taken from an elderly man with active or convalescent COVID-19.

The chain uses TRBV6-5 and TRBJ2-1; D is ambiguous. The CDR3 extends over 12 amino acids. Germline V gene sequence: CDR1 MNHEY, CDR2 SVGAGI. Trimming took 9 bases from V and 0 from J, leaving 6 bases between them. The CDR3 DNA is TGTGCCAGTATTAGCTCCTACAATGAGCAGTTCTTC. It encodes CASISSYNEQFF.

The chain has TRBV7-9 and TRBJ2-1; 12 positions match TRBD2. Germline CDR1 reads SEHNR; CDR2 reads FQNEAQ (reference sequence). The CDR3 spans 16 residues. After removal of 6 bases from V and 9 bases from J, the junction contained 12 bases not matched to a gene. The CDR3 region has the DNA TGTGCCAGCAGACAATTACTAGCGGGGGGATCCGGTGAGCAGTTCTTC. This codes for CASRQLLAGGSGEQFF.

The V call is TRBV24-1, the J call TRBJ1-5; 7 bases map to TRBD1. The CDR3 is 15 residues long. The germline gives CDR1 KGHDR, CDR2 SFDVKD. V dropped 5 bases and J dropped 7; count of bases not matched to a gene: 10. CDR3 sequence (DNA): TGTGCCACCAGTGGGTCCCGGGACAGTTGGCAGCCCCAGCATTTT. It yields the protein CATSGSRDSWQPQHF.

J is TRBJ2-3 and V is TRBV24-1; 7 positions agree with TRBD2. Germline CDR1 is KGHDR and CDR2 is SFDVKD. There are 18 residues in the CDR3. J lost 0 bases, V lost 3 bases, and 11 bases had no gene match. CDR3 bases: TGTGCCACCAGTGATCCACCAGGTATCGGGGGGAGCACAGATACGCAGTATTTT. It encodes CATSDPPGIGGSTDTQYF.

The V and J genes are TRBV3-1 (or the pseudogene TRBV3-2) and TRBJ2-7; 10 nucleotides match TRBD2. The V segment lost 3 bases and the J segment 3 bases; nucleotides outside the gene matches: 8. The V gene's germline CDR1 is LGHDT and CDR2 YNNKEL (reference sequence). The CDR3 has 16 residues. The CDR3 DNA sequence: TGTGCCAGCAGCCACCTGAGCGGGGGGGCCAACTACGAGCAGTACTTC. Protein product: CASSHLSGGANYEQYF.

The chain is built from TRBV5-1 and TRBJ1-2; 8 bases agree with TRBD1. J gave up 6 bases and V 3 bases, and 16 bases lay outside the gene matches. The germline V gene has CDR1 SGHRS and CDR2 YFSETQ. The CDR3 is 17 amino acids. The CDR3 loop is CASSYRTGRWSKDGYTF. The CDR3 nucleotides are TGCGCCAGCAGCTATAGGACAGGGAGATGGTCTAAGGATGGCTACACCTTC.

This chain connects TRBV5-4 to TRBJ2-4; 12 nucleotides align to TRBD2. J lost 4 bases, V lost 4 bases, and 3 bases had no gene match. CDR1 and CDR2 from the germline V gene are SGHNT and YYREEE (reference sequence). The CDR3 has 15 amino acids. CDR3 loop: CASSTGTSGKNIQYF. CDR3 bases: TGTGCCAGCAGCACCGGGACTAGCGGGAAAAACATTCAGTACTTC.

The chain links TRBV6-2 or TRBV6-3 to TRBJ2-5; TRBD2 agrees at 10 bases. This CDR3 comprises 15 residues. Germline CDR1 and CDR2: MNHEY and SVGEGT. The V gene end was trimmed by 6 bases and the J gene end by 5 bases; junction bases not matched to a gene: 9. The CDR3 nucleotides read TGTGCCAGCAGCCGCCTGGGACTAGCGATGGAGACCCAGTACTTC. Its protein product is CASSRLGLAMETQYF.

The CDR3 spells CASGAPLGLAGGSTDTQYF. Written as DNA, the CDR3 is TGTGCCAGCGGTGCTCCTCTCGGACTAGCGGGGGGGAGCACAGATACGCAGTATTTT. The chain links TRBV28 to TRBJ2-3, with 15 bases matching TRBD2. Germline V lookup: CDR1 MDHEN, CDR2 SYDVKM. Unmatched junction bases numbered 12, after V lost 8 bases and J lost 0 bases. This CDR3 is 19 amino acids long.

V and J are TRBV6-5 and TRBJ1-2; the match to TRBD1 covers 10 bases. The germline CDR1 and CDR2 sequences are MNHEY and SVGAGI. V lost 4 bases and J lost 4; bases outside the gene matches: 3. CDR3 size: 14 residues. This CDR3 is CASSSGQGGYGYTF. In DNA form, the CDR3 reads TGTGCCAGCAGTTCCGGACAGGGGGGCTATGGCTACACCTTC.

This rearrangement joins TRBV7-8 to TRBJ2-5, with 9 positions matching TRBD1. After removal of 5 bases from V and 7 bases from J, the junction contained 5 bases not matched to a gene. The CDR3 loop spans 13 amino acids. Looked up from germline, CDR1 is SGHVS and CDR2 is FQNEAQ. The CDR3 bases are TGTGCCAGCAGCCCCGGACAGGGGATGACCCAGTACTTC. Its protein product is CASSPGQGMTQYF.

This clone was observed once. V is TRBV28 and J is TRBJ1-3, with 7 bases fitting TRBD1. The trim removed 11 bases at V and 0 bases at J, leaving 10 bases unmatched. The CDR3 is 15 amino acids. Looked up from germline, CDR1 is MDHEN and CDR2 is SYDVKM. CDR3 residues: CACARGLISGNTIYF. The DNA of the CDR3 is TGTGCCTGCGCGAGGGGGCTTATCTCTGGAAACACCATATATTTT.

V and J are TRBV5-5 and TRBJ1-1; maybe TRBD1 (5 bases). The CDR3 consists of 13 residues. Trimming left V 5 bases short and J 6 bases short, with 14 bases between. Germline assignment: CDR1 SGHKS and CDR2 YYEKEE (reference sequence). In DNA form, the CDR3 reads TGTGCCAGCAGACGCATCGGGACTTCTGAAGCTTTCTTT. This sequence encodes CASRRIGTSEAFF.

The CDR3: CASSLAGLGLAVNEQFF. The DNA of the CDR3 is TGTGCCAGCAGCTTAGCCGGTTTGGGACTAGCGGTAAATGAGCAGTTCTTC. The chain links TRBV11-2 to TRBJ2-1; TRBD2 aligns across 11 bases. The germline CDR1 and CDR2 sequences are SGHAT and FQNNGV. The junction had 9 bases not matched to a gene; V was cut back by 1 base and J by 7 bases. This CDR3 comprises 17 residues.

The chain uses TRBV6-5 and TRBJ2-3, with D perhaps matching TRBD2 (5 bases). There are 14 residues in the CDR3. In germline, CDR1 is MNHEY, CDR2 SVGAGI. V was pared by 1 base and J by 7 bases, with 12 bases between. This CDR3 reads CASSYYGERNTQYF. CDR3 nucleotide sequence: TGTGCCAGCAGTTACTACGGGGAGAGGAATACGCAGTATTTT.

The chain employs TRBV4-2 and TRBJ2-1; 7 bases line up with TRBD2. The CDR3 sequence is 14 residues long. V lost 1 base and J lost 9; bases outside the gene matches: 6. Germline CDR1 and CDR2: LGHNA and YNFKEQ. The CDR3 region is CASSQGGSEGEQFF. The CDR3 nucleotides are TGTGCCAGCAGCCAAGGCGGGAGTGAGGGTGAGCAGTTCTTC.

The chain has TRBV5-1 and TRBJ1-1; D gene unclear. The CDR3 is made up of 11 amino acids. V was clipped by 0 bases and J by 8 bases, with 5 bases between them. Germline-derived CDR1 and CDR2 are SGHRS and YFSETQ. The CDR3 sequence: CASSLAGEAFF. DNA for the CDR3: TGCGCCAGCAGCTTGGCGGGGGAAGCTTTCTTT.

The chain recombines TRBV19 with TRBJ1-1; the D is unclear. V shed 5 bases and J shed 4 bases, with 5 bases lying between them. The CDR3 totals 11 residues. In germline, CDR1 is LNHDA, CDR2 SQIVND (reference sequence). The chain's CDR3 is CASSRSTEAFF. CDR3 DNA: TGTGCCAGTAGTCGTAGCACTGAAGCTTTCTTT.

The chain joins TRBV5-1 to TRBJ1-2, with D perhaps TRBD1 (5 bases). The CDR3 totals 15 residues. The ends were cut back, 4 bases at V and 7 bases at J, with 20 bases in the middle. The germline gives CDR1 SGHRS, CDR2 YFSETQ. The CDR3, as DNA: TGCGCCAGCAGCCGATCCAACGACAGAGCGAGTGGCTACACCTTC. It specifies CASSRSNDRASGYTF.

This CDR3 is CASSHWTSVTDTQYF. The CDR3 DNA reads as TGTGCCAGCAGCCATTGGACTAGCGTCACAGATACGCAGTATTTT. This chain uses TRBV3-1 (or the pseudogene TRBV3-2) with TRBJ2-3, with TRBD2 matching over 9 bases. The ends lost 3 bases at V and 2 bases at J; junction bases unmatched: 3. This CDR3 comprises 15 residues. CDR1 is LGHDT and CDR2 is YNNKEL in the germline V gene (reference sequence).

This chain links TRBV24-1 with TRBJ2-1; 9 positions agree with TRBD1. This CDR3 region has 13 residues. CDR1 is KGHDR, CDR2 SFDVKD, per germline. Unmatched junction bases numbered 7, after V lost 10 bases and J lost 7 bases. Here the CDR3 reads CATSDRGRNEQFF. CDR3 in DNA: TGTGCCACTTCGGACAGGGGCCGGAATGAGCAGTTCTTC.

This clone came up once. V gene TRBV12-3 or TRBV12-4 combines with J gene TRBJ1-6; 7 positions match TRBD1. J was trimmed by 16 bases and V by 1 base; bases with no gene match: 7. The CDR3 is made up of 13 amino acids. The CDR3 loop reads CASSLEGQKFLHF. DNA for the CDR3: TGTGCCAGCAGTTTAGAGGGACAGAAGTTTCTCCACTTT.

This chain links TRBV5-5 with TRBJ1-3; 7 bases match TRBD1. The length of the CDR3 is 16 residues. V shed 4 bases, J shed 1 base, and the junction held 8 bases outside the gene matches. Germline V gene data show CDR1 as SGHKS and CDR2 as YYEKEE (reference sequence). In DNA, the CDR3 is TGTGCCAGCAGCCAGGGGGGTCCAGTTTCTGGAAACACCATATATTTT. It yields the protein CASSQGGPVSGNTIYF.

The chain links TRBV3-1 (or the pseudogene TRBV3-2) to TRBJ2-7; 10 nucleotides agree with TRBD1. The ends lost 2 bases at V and 4 bases at J; junction bases unmatched: 5. CDR1 is LGHDT, CDR2 YNNKEL, per germline (reference sequence). The CDR3 covers 15 residues. Here the CDR3 DNA reads TGTGCCAGCAGCCAACCGGGACAGGGGAGGTACGAGCAGTACTTC. Translating gives CASSQPGQGRYEQYF.

This chain links TRBV10-3 with TRBJ2-7, with a possible D match to TRBD2 (6 bases). The CDR3 length is 13 residues. Germline assignment: CDR1 ENHRY and CDR2 SYGVKD. Trimming shortened V by 6 bases and J by 6 bases, and 15 bases separated the two germline ends. The CDR3 loop is CAISPIGGVEQYF. The CDR3, as DNA: TGTGCCATCAGCCCAATAGGAGGGGTCGAGCAGTACTTC.

The chain is built from TRBV18 and TRBJ2-7; D is undetermined. Germline CDR1 KGHSH, CDR2 LQKENI. V was trimmed by 3 bases and J by 3 bases, leaving 9 bases between them. CDR3 length equals 13 residues. The CDR3 nucleotides are TGTGCCAGCTCACCTGCCAGTGGCTACGAGCAGTACTTC. It translates to CASSPASGYEQYF.

The chain has TRBV7-9 and TRBJ2-5; 9 bases map to TRBD1. This CDR3 comprises 17 residues. Germline loops: CDR1 SEHNR, CDR2 FQNEAQ (reference sequence). J gave up 5 bases and V 0 bases, and 10 bases lay outside the gene matches. The CDR3 DNA reads as TGTGCCAGCAGCTTAGCGCTCCAACAGGGGGCACGGGAGACCCAGTACTTC. This sequence encodes CASSLALQQGARETQYF.

This clone was picked up one time. The rearrangement uses TRBV5-6 and TRBJ2-3, with D possibly TRBD2 on 6 matching bases. In germline, CDR1 is SGHDT, CDR2 YYEEEE. V was cut by 3 bases and J by 0 bases, with 17 bases left in between. The CDR3 loop spans 17 amino acids. DNA for the CDR3: TGTGCCAGCAGCTCACCAGTTAGCGGAGTGAGCACAGATACGCAGTATTTT. It codes for CASSSPVSGVSTDTQYF.